This TCR beta chain comes out of a study of control samples from healthy donors and cancer patients. TCRdb's copy holds only in-frame clones and misses some; the assay was immunoSEQ multiplex PCR. Of approximately 140,000 clones in the sample, 80% to 90% are singletons; the top ten hold roughly 8.7%. Trimming pared 4 bases from V and 4 bases from J, leaving 13 bases between. The CDR3 runs to 14 residues. The germline CDR1 and CDR2 sequences are SEHNR and FQNEAQ (reference sequence). The V call is TRBV7-9, the J call TRBJ1-2, with D possibly being TRBD1 (6 bases). Material: blood. This TCR derives from a woman aged 25 to 39 in good health. The CDR3 nucleotides read TGTGCCAGCAGCTACGGGGGCGAAAGCTATGGCTACACCTTC. This codes for CASSYGGESYGYTF.